The rows below give T cell receptor beta chains drawn from one sample of a study of T cells after somatic rescue of genetic block. TCRdb's copy holds only in-frame clones and misses some; the assay was immunoSEQ multiplex PCR. The profile covers approximately 88,000 clones, with 75% to 90% appearing a single time and roughly 1.5% taken by the ten largest. Sequenced: peripheral blood mononuclear cells (PBMCs). Every receptor here comes from a woman between 18 and 29 years old. Each CDR3 is given with its conserved first and last residue. The order of the fields is J gene, D gene, clone size, V gene, CDR3 DNA, CDR3 protein. A D gene is named only where the DNA matches it firmly. Clone size is shown for a subset of rows, as once, few, many or a class of expanded clone.

J gene: TRBJ1-2
D gene: NA
clone size: NA
V gene: TRBV21-1
CDR3 DNA: TGTGCCGCAAGACAGGGCCCACCTGCTAACTATGGCTACACCTTC
CDR3 protein: CAARQGPPANYGYTF

J gene: TRBJ1-4
D gene: NA
clone size: NA
V gene: TRBV19
CDR3 DNA: TGTGCCAGCCGTCCGAGGACAGCAACTAATGAAAAACTGTTTTTT
CDR3 protein: CASRPRTATNEKLFF

J gene: TRBJ2-4
D gene: NA
clone size: NA
V gene: TRBV7-2
CDR3 DNA: TGTGCCAGCAGCCCCCCAGCCAAAAACATTCAGTACTTC
CDR3 protein: CASSPPAKNIQYF

J gene: TRBJ2-2
D gene: NA
clone size: NA
V gene: TRBV4-2
CDR3 DNA: TGTGCCAGCAGCCAGGAAGGGCGTCGGACCGGGGAGCTGTTTTTT
CDR3 protein: CASSQEGRRTGELFF

J gene: TRBJ2-7
D gene: NA
clone size: few
V gene: TRBV5-1
CDR3 DNA: TGCGCCAGCAGCTTGGCCGCCGCCAGCTCCTACGAGCAGTACTTC
CDR3 protein: CASSLAAASSYEQYF

J gene: TRBJ2-7
D gene: TRBD2
clone size: NA
V gene: TRBV27
CDR3 DNA: TGTGCCAGCATTGCGGGAGGGGAAGGCGAGCAGTACTTC
CDR3 protein: CASIAGGEGEQYF

J gene: TRBJ2-3
D gene: TRBD2
clone size: NA
V gene: TRBV7-6
CDR3 DNA: TGTGCCAGCAGCTTAGGGACTAGCAGAAAAGATACGCAGTATTTT
CDR3 protein: CASSLGTSRKDTQYF

J gene: TRBJ1-1
D gene: TRBD1
clone size: NA
V gene: TRBV6-1
CDR3 DNA: TGTGCCAGCAGTGAGCGGACAGGGGGATCTGAAGCTTTCTTT
CDR3 protein: CASSERTGGSEAFF

J gene: TRBJ2-1
D gene: NA
clone size: NA
V gene: TRBV6-1
CDR3 DNA: TGTGCCAGCAGTGAAAGGGGACTGAGCAATGAGCAGTTCTTC
CDR3 protein: CASSERGLSNEQFF

J gene: TRBJ1-1
D gene: TRBD1
clone size: NA
V gene: TRBV6-1
CDR3 DNA: TGTGCCAGCATCAACAGGGGAGGAACTGAAGCTTTCTTT
CDR3 protein: CASINRGGTEAFF

J gene: TRBJ1-2
D gene: NA
clone size: once
V gene: TRBV6-6
CDR3 DNA: TGTGCCAGCAGTTTTTCGCCCTTTAGGGCCTACTATGGCTACACCTTC
CDR3 protein: CASSFSPFRAYYGYTF

J gene: TRBJ2-7
D gene: NA
clone size: NA
V gene: TRBV6-6
CDR3 DNA: TGTGCCAGCACCAAATACGGCGAGCAGTACTTC
CDR3 protein: CASTKYGEQYF

J gene: TRBJ2-5
D gene: NA
clone size: NA
V gene: TRBV5-1
CDR3 DNA: TGCGCCAGCAGCTGGCAAACGCAAGAGACCCAGTACTTC
CDR3 protein: CASSWQTQETQYF

J gene: TRBJ1-3
D gene: NA
clone size: NA
V gene: TRBV28
CDR3 DNA: TGTGCCAGCAGTTTATACACGGAGTACGCCACCATATATTTT
CDR3 protein: CASSLYTEYATIYF

J gene: TRBJ2-1
D gene: TRBD2
clone size: NA
V gene: TRBV6-4
CDR3 DNA: TGTGCCAGCAGTGAACTAGCGGGAGCCAATGAGCAGTTCTTC
CDR3 protein: CASSELAGANEQFF

J gene: TRBJ2-1
D gene: TRBD2
clone size: NA
V gene: TRBV28
CDR3 DNA: TGTGCCAGCAGTTTATGGGCTAGCGGGGTACGGGAGCAGTTCTTC
CDR3 protein: CASSLWASGVREQFF